This record covers a single T cell receptor beta chain. What it binds is unknown. These data come from a study of radiation and T cells in renal cell carcinoma. Study background: Nephrectomy followed 15 Gy stereotactic body radiation by 4 weeks. Study results and limitations: Top tumor clonotypes rose in blood 2 weeks post-radiation, then contracted.

TCRdb's table, derived via immunoSEQ multiplex PCR, lists solely in-frame clones and lacks some. The sample has some 22,000 clones; roughly three quarters are singletons. The time point here: baseline pretreatment blood. The treatment here: 15 Gy SBRT to primary tumor, nephrectomy 4 weeks later. After SBRT, blood was collected at 2 and 4 weeks, plus baseline. The length of the CDR3 is 12 residues. The V end was cut by 4 bases, the J end by 4 bases, with 10 bases between. Germline V gives CDR1 GTSNPN, CDR2 SVGIG (reference sequence). The sequence was collected from a man aged 55 to 70 with renal cell carcinoma. The starting material was blood, obtained from a patient whose treatment included radiotherapy and nephrectomy. V and J are TRBV30 and TRBJ2-5; D call uncertain. CDR3 nucleotide sequence: TGTGCCTGGAAGGCGTTGGGAGAGACCCAGTACTTC. Translated, it gives CAWKALGETQYF.